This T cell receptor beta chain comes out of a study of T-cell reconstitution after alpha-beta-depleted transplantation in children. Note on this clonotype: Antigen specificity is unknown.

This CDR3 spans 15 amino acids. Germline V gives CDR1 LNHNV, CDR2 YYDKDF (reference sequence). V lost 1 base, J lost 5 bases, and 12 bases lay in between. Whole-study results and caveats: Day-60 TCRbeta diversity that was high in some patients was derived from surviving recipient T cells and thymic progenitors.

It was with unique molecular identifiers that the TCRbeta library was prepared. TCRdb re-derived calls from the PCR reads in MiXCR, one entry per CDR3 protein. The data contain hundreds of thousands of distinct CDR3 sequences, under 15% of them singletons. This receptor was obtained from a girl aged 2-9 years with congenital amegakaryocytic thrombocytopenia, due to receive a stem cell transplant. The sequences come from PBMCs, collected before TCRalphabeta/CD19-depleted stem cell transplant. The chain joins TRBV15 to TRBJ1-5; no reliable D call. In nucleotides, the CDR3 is TGTGCCACCAGCAGAGTTTCGCGGGGAGATCAGCCCCAGCATTTT. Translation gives CATSRVSRGDQPQHF.